Presented here are 28 T cell receptor beta chains from one specimen sequenced in a study of T cells in Graves' hyperthyroidism and ophthalmopathy. The CDR3 regions of TCR beta were amplified from RNA transcripts. Initially, a first-round RT-PCR of the TCR CDR3 employed the HTBI primer set. TCRdb re-called the multiplex PCR reads through MiXCR, storing one row per CDR3 protein. Of about 570,000 distinct CDR3 sequences in the sample, around 46% were seen once. What was sequenced was peripheral blood or thyroid tissue (not recorded which). The source of these receptors is an adult woman with Graves' disease, either hyperthyroidism or ophthalmopathy (not recorded which).

The chain combines TRBV7-9 with TRBJ1-4; no reliable D call. Trimming took 5 bases from V and 8 from J, leaving 27 bases between them. Germline assignment: CDR1 SEHNR and CDR2 FQNEAQ (reference sequence). CDR3 length: 18 amino acids. CDR3: CASSHFEATHGGIEKLFF. CDR3 in DNA: TGTGCCAGCAGCCATTTCGAGGCAACGCATGGAGGGATCGAAAAACTGTTTTTT.

V is TRBV11-1 and J is TRBJ2-5; the D gene is possibly TRBD1 (6 bases). Germline V gene sequence: CDR1 SGHAT, CDR2 FQDESV (reference sequence). The CDR3 is 15 residues long. V was trimmed by 2 bases and J by 3 bases, leaving 13 bases between them. CDR3 in DNA: TGTGCCAGCAGCTTACGAACCGGGACAAAAGAGACCCAGTACTTC. The encoded protein is CASSLRTGTKETQYF.

V is TRBV10-3 and J is TRBJ2-7; 7 nucleotides match TRBD1. Losses at the gene ends were 3 bases for V and 8 bases for J; bases not matched to a gene: 10. CDR1 and CDR2 from the germline V gene are ENHRY and SYGVKD. The CDR3 sequence is 14 residues long. The CDR3 spells CAISDNHRGVKQYF. The CDR3 DNA is TGTGCCATCAGTGACAACCACAGGGGTGTGAAGCAGTACTTC.

The rearrangement links TRBV20-1 to TRBJ2-5; D not certain. The V end was cut by 3 bases, the J end by 7 bases, with 30 bases between. This CDR3 is built from 18 residues. Germline V gene data show CDR1 as DFQATT and CDR2 as SNEGSKA (reference sequence). The CDR3 DNA follows: TGCAGTGCTAGTGCGTTGGGCAGCCAAGATCAAACCGTCGGGACCCAGTACTTC. Translated: CSASALGSQDQTVGTQYF.

This clonotype was seen repeatedly, ten times or more. V is TRBV27 and J is TRBJ1-2; TRBD1 might be the D (6 bases). The CDR3 has 14 amino acids. Germline V gene data show CDR1 as MNHEY and CDR2 as SMNVEV (reference sequence). V gave up 3 bases and J gave up 4 bases, with 12 bases separating them. CDR3 in DNA: TGTGCCAGCAGTTTCAGGGGCCTTGGCTATGGCTACACCTTC. It translates to CASSFRGLGYGYTF.

This sequence joins TRBV29-1 and TRBJ1-2; possible D gene TRBD1, 5 bases. Germline V gene data show CDR1 as SQVTM and CDR2 as ANQGSEA. The CDR3 runs 13 residues. The V end lost 5 bases, the J end lost 4 bases, and 14 bases lay between the germline ends. CDR3 amino acids: CSVQGVGGYGYTF. The CDR3 DNA sequence: TGCAGCGTTCAGGGTGTGGGCGGCTATGGCTACACCTTC.

This clonotype was counted many times. The CDR3 reads CASSQVDSRGYTF. In DNA, the CDR3 is TGCGCCAGCAGCCAGGTGGACAGCCGGGGCTACACCTTC. The chain combines TRBV4-1 with TRBJ1-2; D might be TRBD1 (6 bases). CDR1 and CDR2 from the germline V gene are MGHRA and YSYEKL. Trimming cost V 3 bases and J 8 bases, with 13 bases left between them. CDR3 length: 13 residues.

The chain is built from TRBV29-1 and TRBJ2-7, with 9 bases aligning to TRBD1. Per the germline V gene, CDR1 is SQVTM and CDR2 is ANQGSEA. This CDR3 is 12 amino acids long. CDR3 DNA: TGCAGTGTACGGACAGGGGTCTACGAGCAGTACTTC. This translates into CSVRTGVYEQYF.

Details on this clonotype: Given a much more abundant clone one base away, this may be a read error. The rearrangement joins TRBV13 to TRBJ2-2, with D tentatively TRBD2 (5 bases). Germline CDR1 and CDR2: PRHDT and FYEKMQ (reference sequence). The CDR3 has 13 residues. CDR3 sequence: CASSQRPTGKLFF. The CDR3 DNA reads as TGTGCCAGCAGCCAACGACCTACCGGGAAGCTGTTTTTT.

The chain carries TRBV29-1 and TRBJ2-2; no clear D. Germline values: CDR1 SQVTM, CDR2 ANQGSEA. Trimming shortened V by 8 bases and J by 1 base, and 8 bases separated the two germline ends. This CDR3 has 12 residues. CDR3 region: CSLKRNTGELFF. CDR3 nucleotide sequence: TGCAGCTTAAAGAGGAACACCGGGGAGCTGTTTTTT.

The V and J genes are TRBV20-1 and TRBJ2-7; possible D gene TRBD1, 5 bases. The CDR3 is made up of 12 amino acids. Germline-derived CDR1 and CDR2 are DFQATT and SNEGSKA (reference sequence). V gave up 6 bases and J gave up 5 bases, with 14 bases separating them. This chain's CDR3 is CSAPLQGDEQYF. The DNA for the CDR3 is TGCAGTGCCCCATTGCAGGGCGACGAGCAGTACTTC.

This clonotype was picked up many times. The chain recombines TRBV20-1 with TRBJ1-1; 7 nucleotides match TRBD1. The length of the CDR3 is 15 residues. CDR1 and CDR2 from the germline V gene are DFQATT and SNEGSKA (reference sequence). V gave up 3 bases and J gave up 1 base; unmatched junction bases: 8. The DNA of the CDR3 is TGCAGTGCTAGTATACCGGGACAGCAGAACACTGAAGCTTTCTTT. This codes for CSASIPGQQNTEAFF.

This clonotype was seen only a few times. The chain combines TRBV25-1 with TRBJ2-5; D remains unclear. The CDR3 totals 14 residues. Trimming cost V 3 bases and J 5 bases, with 13 bases left between them. Germline V gene lookup returns CDR1 MGHDK and CDR2 SYGVNS. The CDR3 DNA follows: TGTGCCAGCAGTGATCCCAGACACCTTGAGACCCAGTACTTC. Translating gives CASSDPRHLETQYF.

The rearrangement uses TRBV7-2 and TRBJ1-1, with 8 bases lining up with TRBD1. The CDR3 loop spans 12 amino acids. J lost 11 bases, V lost 4 bases, and 6 bases had no gene match. The germline gives CDR1 SGHTA, CDR2 FQGNSA. The DNA for the CDR3 is TGTGCCAGCAGCTACGAACGACAGGGGGCTTTCTTT. It encodes CASSYERQGAFF.

A remark on this clonotype: This may arise from a read error, as a much more abundant clone is one base away. The conserved closing phenylalanine or tryptophan is absent in this CDR3, likely reflecting a read error. The chain recombines TRBV27 with TRBJ2-5; 8 positions agree with TRBD2. The CDR3 runs 13 residues. After removal of 5 bases from V and 5 bases from J, the junction contained 4 bases not matched to a gene. Germline V gives CDR1 MNHEY, CDR2 SMNVEV (reference sequence). CDR3 sequence (DNA): TGTGCCAGCAGTACGGGACTAGGTGAGACCCAGTACCTC. Its translation is CASSTGLGETQYL.

This clonotype showed up many times. The rearrangement links TRBV2 to TRBJ1-5; D is unclear. V dropped 4 bases and J dropped 5 bases, with 12 bases sitting between them. The germline gives CDR1 SNHLY, CDR2 FYNNEI. The CDR3 sequence is 14 residues long. This CDR3 reads CASSGLTQDQPQHF. For the CDR3, the DNA is TGTGCCAGCAGTGGGCTGACTCAGGATCAGCCCCAGCATTTT.

This clonotype was detected ten times or more. The V and J genes are TRBV20-1 and TRBJ2-7; 7 bases fit TRBD1. The CDR3 loop spans 13 amino acids. J gave up 8 bases and V 5 bases, and 12 bases lay outside the gene matches. Per the germline V gene, CDR1 is DFQATT and CDR2 is SNEGSKA (reference sequence). CDR3 loop: CSAGPQGFRKQYF. Here the CDR3 DNA reads TGCAGTGCTGGGCCACAGGGGTTTAGGAAGCAGTACTTC.

The V call is TRBV7-3, the J call TRBJ2-5; 7 bases align to TRBD1. The CDR3 runs 14 residues. The V and J ends lost 5 bases and 5 bases, in that order; junction bases with no gene match: 8. CDR1 and CDR2 (germline): SGHTA, FQGTGA. The CDR3 spells CASSPRGGHETQYF. The CDR3 DNA sequence: TGTGCCAGCAGCCCACGAGGGGGCCACGAGACCCAGTACTTC.

The CDR3 is CASSLAGRIGTYEQFF. CDR3 nucleotides: TGTGCCAGCAGCTTAGCGGGGAGAATAGGAACCTATGAGCAGTTCTTC. The chain recombines TRBV7-8 with TRBJ2-1; D possibly corresponds to TRBD2 (5 bases). The CDR3 consists of 16 residues. The germline V gene has CDR1 SGHVS and CDR2 FQNEAQ. The V end was cut by 0 bases, the J end by 8 bases, with 17 bases between.

The chain has TRBV7-2 and TRBJ1-4, with 8 positions matching TRBD1. The CDR3 runs to 15 residues. Germline trimming cut 0 bases from V and 8 bases from J; bases unmatched to any gene: 5. Germline-derived CDR1 and CDR2 are SGHTA and FQGNSA. CDR3 DNA sequence: TGTGCCAGCAGCTTAGCCGGACAGGGCTACGAAAAACTGTTTTTT. As protein: CASSLAGQGYEKLFF.

This clonotype occurred once. This CDR3 is CASSVAGSVKGELFF. The CDR3 DNA follows: TGTGCCAGCAGCGTAGCGGGGTCGGTCAAAGGGGAGCTGTTTTTT. The chain joins TRBV9 to TRBJ2-2; D is possibly TRBD2 (5 bases). CDR1 SGDLS and CDR2 YYNGEE come from the germline V gene. Trimming left V 0 bases short and J 8 bases short, with 14 bases between. The length of the CDR3 is 15 residues.

This chain links TRBV27 with TRBJ2-7, with 9 bases identical to TRBD1. V trimming: 5 bases; J trimming: 4 bases; junction bases outside the gene matches: 12. Germline lookup yields CDR1 MNHEY and CDR2 SMNVEV (reference sequence). This CDR3 comprises 16 residues. CDR3 residues: CASSTTGTGFLYEQYF. The CDR3 DNA is TGTGCCAGCAGTACAACCGGGACAGGGTTCTTGTACGAGCAGTACTTC.

The chain has TRBV9 and TRBJ1-4; D unclear. V gave up 4 bases and J gave up 3 bases, with 10 bases separating them. Germline-derived CDR1 and CDR2 are SGDLS and YYNGEE. The CDR3 covers 14 residues. Here the CDR3 reads CASSTGFANEKLFF. The CDR3 region has the DNA TGTGCCAGCAGCACCGGGTTTGCTAATGAAAAACTGTTTTTT.

This clonotype was observed many times. V is TRBV6-5 and J is TRBJ1-2; TRBD1 matches at 7 bases. The germline gives CDR1 MNHEY, CDR2 SVGAGI. The CDR3 length is 13 residues. After removal of 6 bases from V and 3 bases from J, the junction contained 4 bases not matched to a gene. CDR3 bases: TGTGCCAGCAGCCACAGGGGTCACTATGGCTACACCTTC. It specifies CASSHRGHYGYTF.

This chain joins TRBV28 and TRBJ1-1; possibly TRBD1 for D (5 bases). CDR3 length: 13 amino acids. Germline CDR1 reads MDHEN; CDR2 reads SYDVKM. Trimming stripped 10 bases from V and 1 base from J, with 13 bases between. CDR3 sequence reads: CAIGTMGNTEAFF. CDR3 DNA sequence: TGTGCCATCGGGACCATGGGGAACACTGAAGCTTTCTTT.

V and J are TRBV29-1 and TRBJ2-7; 8 nucleotides match TRBD1. CDR3 length equals 11 residues. Germline CDR1 SQVTM, CDR2 ANQGSEA. V lost 6 bases and J lost 7; bases outside the gene matches: 5. The CDR3 sequence is CSVGDRMEQYF. In nucleotides, the CDR3 is TGCAGCGTGGGGGACAGGATGGAGCAGTACTTC.

The chain combines TRBV20-1 with TRBJ1-6; TRBD1 is a possible D gene (5 bases). The CDR3 runs to 15 residues. Germline V lookup: CDR1 DFQATT, CDR2 SNEGSKA (reference sequence). The V end lost 1 base, the J end lost 9 bases, and 16 bases lay between the germline ends. The CDR3 protein is CSARGDPRRGSPLHF. The CDR3 coding sequence is TGCAGTGCTAGAGGGGACCCGAGGCGCGGTTCACCCCTCCACTTT.

Ten or more counts support this clonotype. The chain is built from TRBV20-1 and TRBJ2-2, with D perhaps matching TRBD2 (5 bases). Germline V gives CDR1 DFQATT, CDR2 SNEGSKA (reference sequence). The CDR3 extends over 14 amino acids. Trimming removed 1 base at V and 6 bases at J, with 12 bases between. CDR3 sequence: CSARVREGAGELFF. DNA for the CDR3: TGCAGTGCTAGAGTACGGGAAGGCGCCGGGGAGCTGTTTTTT.